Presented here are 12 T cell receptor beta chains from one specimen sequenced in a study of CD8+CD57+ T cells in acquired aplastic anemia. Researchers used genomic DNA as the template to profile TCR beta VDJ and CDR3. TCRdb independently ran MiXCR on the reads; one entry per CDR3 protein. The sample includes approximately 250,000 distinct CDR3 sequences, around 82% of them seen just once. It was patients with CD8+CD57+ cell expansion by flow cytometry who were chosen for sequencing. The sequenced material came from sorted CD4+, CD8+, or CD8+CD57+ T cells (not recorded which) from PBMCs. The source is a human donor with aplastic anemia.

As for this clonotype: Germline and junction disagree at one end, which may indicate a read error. The CDR3 region is CGSSATAEQFF. CDR3 nucleotide sequence: TGTGGCAGCAGTGCTACCGCTGAGCAGTTCTTC. This chain joins TRBV2 and TRBJ2-1; D is uncertain. Germline V gene lookup returns CDR1 SNHLY and CDR2 FYNNEI. The CDR3 runs to 11 residues. Filled out from reference TRBV2 and TRBJ2-1, the complete variable domain reads EPEVTQTPSHQVTQMGQEVILRCVPISNHLYFYWYRQILGQKVEFLVSFYNNEISEKSEIFDDQFSVERPDGSNFTLKIRSTKLEDSAMYFCGSSATAEQFFGPGTRLTVL.

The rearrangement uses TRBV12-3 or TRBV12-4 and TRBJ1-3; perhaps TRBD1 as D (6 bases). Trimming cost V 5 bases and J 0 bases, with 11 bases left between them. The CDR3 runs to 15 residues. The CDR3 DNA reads TGTGCCAGCAGTAGAAGGGACACCTCTGGAAACACCATATATTTT. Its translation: CASSRRDTSGNTIYF.

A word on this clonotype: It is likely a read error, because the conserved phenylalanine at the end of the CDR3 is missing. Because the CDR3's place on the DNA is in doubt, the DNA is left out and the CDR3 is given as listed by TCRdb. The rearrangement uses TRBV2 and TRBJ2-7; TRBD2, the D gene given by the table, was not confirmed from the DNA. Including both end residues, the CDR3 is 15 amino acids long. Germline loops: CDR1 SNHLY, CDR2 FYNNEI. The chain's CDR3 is CASGERGTHTQYFYL.

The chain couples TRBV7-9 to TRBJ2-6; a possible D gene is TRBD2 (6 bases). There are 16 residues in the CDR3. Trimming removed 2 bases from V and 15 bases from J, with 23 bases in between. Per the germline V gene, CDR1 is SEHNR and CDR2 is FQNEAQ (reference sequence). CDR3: CASSLPRSGGADDLTF. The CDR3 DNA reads TGTGCCAGCAGCTTACCAAGAAGCGGCGGGGCCGACGACCTGACTTTC.

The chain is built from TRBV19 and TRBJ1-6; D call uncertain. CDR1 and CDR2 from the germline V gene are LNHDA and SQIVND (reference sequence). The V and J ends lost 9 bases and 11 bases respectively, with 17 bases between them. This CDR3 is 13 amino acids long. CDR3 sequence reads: CASSLSRMTPLHF. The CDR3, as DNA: TGTGCCAGCAGCTTGTCTCGGATGACACCCCTCCACTTT.

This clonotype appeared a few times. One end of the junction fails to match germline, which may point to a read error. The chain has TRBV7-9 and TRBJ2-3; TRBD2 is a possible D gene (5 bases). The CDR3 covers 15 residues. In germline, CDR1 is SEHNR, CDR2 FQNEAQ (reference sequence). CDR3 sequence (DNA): TGCGCCAGCAGCGATGGGAGCATCAACACTGAAGCTTTCTATTTT. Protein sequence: CASSDGSINTEAFYF.

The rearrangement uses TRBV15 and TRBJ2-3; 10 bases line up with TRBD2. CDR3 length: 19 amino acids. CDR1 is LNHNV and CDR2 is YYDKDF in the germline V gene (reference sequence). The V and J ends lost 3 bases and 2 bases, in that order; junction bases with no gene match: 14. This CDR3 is CATSSPQAPTSGNTDTQYF. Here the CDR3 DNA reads TGTGCCACCAGCAGTCCCCAGGCCCCAACTAGCGGGAACACAGATACGCAGTATTTT. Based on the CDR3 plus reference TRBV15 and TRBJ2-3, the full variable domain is DAMVIQNPRYQVTQFGKPVTLSCSQTLNHNVMYWYQQKSSQAPKLLFHYYDKDFNNEADTPDNFQSRRPNTSFCFLDIRSPGLGDTAMYLCATSSPQAPTSGNTDTQYFGPGTRLTVL.

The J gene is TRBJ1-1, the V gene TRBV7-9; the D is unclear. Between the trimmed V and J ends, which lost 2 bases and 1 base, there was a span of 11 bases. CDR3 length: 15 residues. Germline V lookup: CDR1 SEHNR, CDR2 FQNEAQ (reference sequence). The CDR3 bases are TGTGCCAGCAGCTTACAAGTGGCAGGGAACACTGAAGCTTTCTTT. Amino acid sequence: CASSLQVAGNTEAFF.

The CDR3 nucleotides read TGTGCCAGCGGGTACGGGGGCACAGCTGCGAAGTATTTT. Translation gives CASGYGGTAAKYF. J is TRBJ2-3 and V is TRBV7-8; either TRBD1 or TRBD2 may supply D (6 bases each). CDR1 and CDR2 from the germline V gene are SGHVS and FQNEAQ. CDR3 length: 13 amino acids. Trimming pared 8 bases from V and 13 bases from J, leaving 22 bases between. The full variable domain, completed using reference TRBV7-8 and TRBJ2-3, is GAGVSQSPRYKVAKRGQDVALRCDPISGHVSLFWYQQALGQGPEFLTYFQNEAQLDKSGLPSDRFFAERPEGSVSTLKIQRTQQEDSAVYLCASGYGGTAAKYFGPGTRLTVL.

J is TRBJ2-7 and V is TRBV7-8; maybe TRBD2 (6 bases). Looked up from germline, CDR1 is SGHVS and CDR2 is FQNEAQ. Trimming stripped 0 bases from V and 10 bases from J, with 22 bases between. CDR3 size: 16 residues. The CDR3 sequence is CASSLAGGGDTQDQYV. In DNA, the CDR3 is TGTGCCAGCAGCTTAGCGGGAGGCGGCGATACGCAGGATCAGTACGTC.

The CDR3 DNA is TGTGCCAGCAGCCAGGAAAGAAGCGGGGGTCACGATGAGCAGTTCTTC. Its protein is CASSQERSGGHDEQFF. V usage is TRBV7-9 and J usage is TRBJ2-1; 8 nucleotides align to TRBD2. V gave up 5 bases and J gave up 8 bases; unmatched junction bases: 14. In germline, CDR1 is SEHNR, CDR2 FQNEAQ (reference sequence). The CDR3 runs to 16 residues.

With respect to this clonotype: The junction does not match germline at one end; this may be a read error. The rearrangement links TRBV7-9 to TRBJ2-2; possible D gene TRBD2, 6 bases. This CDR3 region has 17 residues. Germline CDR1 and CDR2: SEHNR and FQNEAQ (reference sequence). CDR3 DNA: TGTGCCAGCACCTTTCCGGGACTGGACATGAACCCCGGGGAGCTGTTTTTT. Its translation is CASTFPGLDMNPGELFF.